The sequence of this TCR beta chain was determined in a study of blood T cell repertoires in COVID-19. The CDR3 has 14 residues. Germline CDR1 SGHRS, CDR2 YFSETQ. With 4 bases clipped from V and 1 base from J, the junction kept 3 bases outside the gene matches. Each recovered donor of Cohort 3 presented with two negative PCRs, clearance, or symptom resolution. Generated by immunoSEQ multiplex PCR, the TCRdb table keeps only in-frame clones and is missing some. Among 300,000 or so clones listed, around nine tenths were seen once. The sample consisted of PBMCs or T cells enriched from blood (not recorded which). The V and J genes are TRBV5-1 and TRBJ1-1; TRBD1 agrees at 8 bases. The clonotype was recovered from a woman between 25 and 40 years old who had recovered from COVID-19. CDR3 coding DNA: TGCGCCAGCAGCCAAACAGGGGGGAACACTGAAGCTTTCTTT. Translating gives CASSQTGGNTEAFF. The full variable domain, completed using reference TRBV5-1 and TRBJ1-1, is KAGVTQTPRYLIKTRGQQVTLSCSPISGHRSVSWYQQTPGQGLQFLFEYFSETQRNKGNFPGRFSGRQFSNSRSEMNVSTLELGDSALYLCASSQTGGNTEAFFGQGTRLTVV.